Listed here are 4 T cell receptor beta chains from one sample, sequenced in a study of cytomegalovirus exposure and HLA in healthy donors. The study ran its PCR with 60 Vbeta and 13 Jbeta primers. Method: immunoSEQ multiplex PCR; TCRdb's copy keeps in-frame clones and lacks some. The profile shows some 150,000 clones, 75% of them singletons. Specimen: PBMCs. Receptors originate from a man aged 25 to 40 in good health and CMV-seronegative.

This clone was picked up one time. The V and J genes are TRBV7-8 and TRBJ1-5; D is unclear. CDR1 is SGHVS and CDR2 is FQNEAQ in the germline V gene. V lost 4 bases and J lost 4, with 5 bases in between. The length of the CDR3 is 12 residues. CDR3 in DNA: TGTGCCAGCAGCTGGCCAAATCAGCCCCAGCATTTT. Amino acid sequence: CASSWPNQPQHF.

The rearrangement joins TRBV7-2 to TRBJ1-1; 8 nucleotides agree with TRBD1. The CDR3 is 14 amino acids. The junction had 1 base not matched to a gene; V was cut back by 3 bases and J by 1 base. The germline V gene has CDR1 SGHTA and CDR2 FQGNSA. DNA of the CDR3: TGTGCCAGCAGCTTCGACAGGGGGAACACTGAAGCTTTCTTT. Protein product: CASSFDRGNTEAFF.

This clone was seen only a few times. The chain has TRBV30 and TRBJ2-6; weak D call: TRBD1 (6 bases). Germline CDR1 is GTSNPN and CDR2 is SVGIG (reference sequence). The CDR3 is 17 amino acids. V shed 5 bases and J shed 3 bases, with 20 bases lying between them. The chain's CDR3 is CAWRRGRIRRGANVLTF. The DNA of the CDR3 is TGTGCCTGGCGCAGGGGAAGGATCCGTCGTGGGGCCAACGTCCTGACTTTC.

V usage is TRBV18 and J usage is TRBJ2-7, with 7 bases fitting TRBD2. Germline V gene lookup returns CDR1 KGHSH and CDR2 LQKENI. This CDR3 contains 13 residues. V lost 2 bases to trimming and J lost 2 bases; unmatched junction nucleotides: 0. This CDR3 reads CASSPGLAYEQYF. The CDR3 DNA reads as TGTGCCAGCTCACCAGGACTAGCCTACGAGCAGTACTTC.